Reported below is one T cell receptor beta chain. The junction had 8 bases not matched to a gene; V was cut back by 1 base and J by 2 bases. This CDR3 region has 17 residues. Germline CDR1 and CDR2: SGHVS and FQNEAQ. Generated by immunoSEQ multiplex PCR, the TCRdb table keeps only in-frame clones and is missing some. This table has 300,000 to 400,000 clones, 92% appearing once. These data come from a study of Ad26.COV2.S vaccination and SARS-CoV-2 variants. The clonotype was recovered from a human donor who had recovered from COVID-19. The sample here was peripheral blood, taken after recovery from COVID-19. The V call is TRBV7-8, the J call TRBJ2-3, with 8 bases identical to TRBD2. The CDR3 DNA sequence: TGTGCCAGCAGCTTAGGATCGATAGCGGGGACCACAGATACGCAGTATTTT. Translation: CASSLGSIAGTTDTQYF.